The clone carrying this T cell receptor (beta chain) was recorded a few times. What it recognizes is unknown. This CDR3 has 15 amino acids. The J segment lost 2 bases and the V segment lost 8 bases, leaving 6 bases of the junction unmatched. CDR1 is MNHNS and CDR2 is SASEGT in the germline V gene. The PCR was carried out with 60 Vbeta primers and 13 Jbeta primers. TCRdb's copy holds only in-frame clones and misses some; the assay was immunoSEQ multiplex PCR. Among about 130,000 clones listed, approximately 84% were seen once. The data stem from a study of cytomegalovirus exposure and HLA in healthy donors. Overall study results and limits: Later, TCR association rates were found to vary by HLA locus, highest for DRB1 and lowest for HLA-C.

The sequenced sample consisted of PBMCs. The chain carries TRBV6-1 and TRBJ2-3; 11 bases map to TRBD2. The source is a woman aged 40 to 55 in good health and CMV-seronegative. The DNA for the CDR3 is TGTGCCAGCGGCCCTAGCGGGGGGTACACAGATACGCAGTATTTT. Its translation: CASGPSGGYTDTQYF.